A single sample gave rise to the 11 T cell receptor beta chains below, sequenced in a study of cytomegalovirus exposure and HLA in healthy donors. It was with 60 Vbeta and 13 Jbeta primers that the PCR ran. Assay used: immunoSEQ multiplex PCR; TCRdb lists only in-frame clones, some missing. Of around 100,000 clones in the sample, just under 85% were seen once. Material for sequencing was PBMCs. These receptors were taken from a woman aged 18-29 years in good health and CMV-seropositive.

This clone was detected a few times. V gene TRBV19 combines with J gene TRBJ1-1, with 8 bases matching TRBD1. Germline CDR1 and CDR2: LNHDA and SQIVND (reference sequence). CDR3 length: 13 residues. V shed 8 bases, J shed 2 bases, and the junction held 4 bases outside the gene matches. In nucleotides, the CDR3 is TGTGCCAGTGTAGGACAGGGTAACACTGAAGCTTTCTTT. As protein: CASVGQGNTEAFF.

The J gene is TRBJ2-7, the V gene TRBV5-6, with D possibly matching TRBD1 (6 bases). Germline CDR1 SGHDT, CDR2 YYEEEE. The CDR3 covers 13 residues. Trimming removed 0 bases at V and 5 bases at J, with 9 bases between. The CDR3 DNA is TGTGCCAGCAGCTTGGCCAACAGGGACGAGCAGTACTTC. It specifies CASSLANRDEQYF.

This chain joins TRBV19 and TRBJ1-2, with D perhaps TRBD1 (5 bases). Germline V lookup: CDR1 LNHDA, CDR2 SQIVND (reference sequence). The CDR3 extends over 13 amino acids. Trimming left V 2 bases short and J 11 bases short, with 15 bases between. The CDR3: CASSIIGDREYTF. In DNA, the CDR3 is TGTGCCAGTAGTATAATCGGCGACAGAGAATACACCTTC.

The genes are TRBV6-7 and TRBJ1-2; no definite D call. TRBV6-7 is identified as an open reading frame with a role that is uncertain. V lost 6 bases to trimming and J lost 5 bases, with 13 bases between them. This CDR3 is built from 13 residues. The CDR3 coding sequence is TGTGCCAGCAGCCGAGCTGGGCCGTATGGCTACACCTTC. Translation gives CASSRAGPYGYTF.

V and J are TRBV7-2 and TRBJ2-7; TRBD1 is a possible D gene (6 bases). The V end was cut by 5 bases, the J end by 0 bases, with 11 bases between. There are 14 residues in the CDR3. CDR1 and CDR2 from the germline V gene are SGHTA and FQGNSA. The CDR3, as DNA: TGTGCCAGCAGCCCGGGACAACACTCCTACGAGCAGTACTTC. Protein sequence: CASSPGQHSYEQYF.

The J gene is TRBJ1-1, the V gene TRBV7-2; D not certain. In germline, CDR1 is SGHTA, CDR2 FQGNSA. V lost 5 bases to trimming and J lost 2 bases, with 9 bases between them. This CDR3 contains 13 residues. DNA of the CDR3: TGTGCCAGCAGCCCGTATATAAACACTGAAGCTTTCTTT. Translating gives CASSPYINTEAFF. The full variable domain, completed using reference TRBV7-2 and TRBJ1-1, is GAGVSQSPSNKVTEKGKDVELRCDPISGHTALYWYRQSLGQGLEFLIYFQGNSAPDKSGLPSDRFSAERTGGSVSTLTIQRTQQEDSAVYLCASSPYINTEAFFGQGTRLTVV.

The gene calls are TRBV2 and TRBJ2-1; D unclear. V was pared by 10 bases and J by 6 bases, with 19 bases between. CDR1 and CDR2 (germline): SNHLY, FYNNEI. This CDR3 region has 14 residues. CDR3 region: CATLNIPRRNEQFF. Here the CDR3 DNA reads TGTGCCACCCTTAACATTCCCCGTCGCAATGAGCAGTTCTTC.

The CDR3 spells CASSRGTGGSYGYTF. For the CDR3, the DNA is TGCGCCAGCAGCCGCGGGACAGGGGGTTCCTATGGCTACACCTTC. This chain connects TRBV5-1 to TRBJ1-2; 11 bases agree with TRBD1. Trimming cost V 4 bases and J 4 bases; bases outside gene matches: 6. Germline loops: CDR1 SGHRS, CDR2 YFSETQ. The CDR3 consists of 15 residues. Combining the CDR3 with reference TRBV5-1 and TRBJ1-2 gives the whole variable domain KAGVTQTPRYLIKTRGQQVTLSCSPISGHRSVSWYQQTPGQGLQFLFEYFSETQRNKGNFPGRFSGRQFSNSRSEMNVSTLELGDSALYLCASSRGTGGSYGYTFGSGTRLTVV.

This rearrangement joins TRBV5-1 to TRBJ2-2; D is unclear. Per the germline V gene, CDR1 is SGHRS and CDR2 is YFSETQ. The CDR3 is made up of 14 amino acids. V shed 8 bases and J shed 0 bases, with 11 bases lying between them. DNA of the CDR3: TGCGCCAGTTCCATAGTCGCGAACACCGGGGAGCTGTTTTTT. Residues: CASSIVANTGELFF. Variable domain in full (rest from reference TRBV5-1 and TRBJ2-2): KAGVTQTPRYLIKTRGQQVTLSCSPISGHRSVSWYQQTPGQGLQFLFEYFSETQRNKGNFPGRFSGRQFSNSRSEMNVSTLELGDSALYLCASSIVANTGELFFGEGSRLTVL.

The rearrangement uses TRBV5-1 and TRBJ2-7; 7 bases map to TRBD1. This CDR3 is 13 amino acids long. V shed 5 bases, J shed 4 bases, and the junction held 6 bases outside the gene matches. Germline V CDR1 and CDR2: SGHRS, YFSETQ. This chain's CDR3 is CASRRDSLYEQYF. CDR3 DNA: TGCGCCAGCAGACGGGACAGCTTATACGAGCAGTACTTC. Drawing the rest from reference TRBV5-1 and TRBJ2-7, the complete variable domain is KAGVTQTPRYLIKTRGQQVTLSCSPISGHRSVSWYQQTPGQGLQFLFEYFSETQRNKGNFPGRFSGRQFSNSRSEMNVSTLELGDSALYLCASRRDSLYEQYFGPGTRLTVT.

The chain uses TRBV10-2 and TRBJ1-2; 8 bases fit TRBD1. Germline values: CDR1 WSHSY, CDR2 SAAADI. The CDR3 contains 13 residues. After removal of 6 bases from V and 4 bases from J, the junction contained 4 bases not matched to a gene. The CDR3 here is CASSGDRGYGYTF. In DNA form, the CDR3 reads TGCGCCAGCAGCGGAGACAGGGGCTATGGCTACACCTTC.